A selection of T cell receptor beta chains follows, all from one sample in a study of molecular identifiers for immune sequencing clone quantification. TCRdb reanalysed the PCR reads using MiXCR and keeps one entry per CDR3 protein. This sample has about 86,000 distinct CDR3 sequences, with 20% to 25% found just once. Sequencing used naive CD8+ T cells from blood, with Jurkat cell RNA spiked in. These receptors were obtained from a human donor in good health. Some libraries in this study had Jurkat cell RNA spiked in. The CDR3 runs from the conserved cysteine through the conserved F or W. A D gene is named only where the DNA matches it firmly. Size is stated for part of the rows, as once, few or many counts, or as a class when the clone is expanded.

j_call clone_size d_call v_call cdr3_aa cdr3_nt
TRBJ2-3 many . TRBV7-6 CASSLPRDARDTQYF TGTGCCAGCAGCTTGCCCCGGGACGCCCGTGATACGCAGTATTTT
TRBJ2-7 . . TRBV15 CATSSTRRDRYYEQYF TGTGCCACCAGCTCCACCAGGAGGGACAGATACTACGAGCAGTACTTC
TRBJ2-7 few . TRBV20-1 CSQARIQDSPYEQYF TGCAGTCAGGCAAGGATCCAGGACAGCCCCTACGAGCAGTACTTC
TRBJ1-6 many . TRBV9 CASSAVGKNNSPLHF TGTGCCAGCAGCGCAGTGGGGAAGAACAATTCACCCCTCCACTTT
TRBJ2-7 many . TRBV7-9 CASSLDGGPSYEQYF TGTGCCAGCAGCTTAGACGGAGGACCGAGCTACGAGCAGTACTTC
TRBJ2-3 many . TRBV25-1 CASSDTGLRPDTQYF TGTGCCAGCAGTGATACCGGCCTTAGGCCAGATACGCAGTATTTT
TRBJ2-7 many TRBD1 TRBV25-1 CASRTGDVYEQYF TGTGCCAGCAGAACAGGGGATGTCTACGAGCAGTACTTC
TRBJ2-7 many . TRBV4-3 CASSQGRRGSYEQYF TGCGCCAGCAGCCAAGGGCGCAGGGGCTCCTACGAGCAGTACTTC
TRBJ1-5 many . TRBV4-3 CASSQDRGFNQPQHF TGCGCCAGCAGCCAAGACCGGGGATTTAATCAGCCCCAGCATTTT
TRBJ1-4 many TRBD1 TRBV28 CAVGTGINEKLFF TGTGCCGTCGGGACAGGGATAAATGAAAAACTGTTTTTT
TRBJ2-2 . . TRBV15 CATSRADGEPFF TGTGCCACCAGCAGAGCGGACGGGGAGCCGTTTTTT
TRBJ2-3 . . TRBV9 CASSVERESGTDTQYF TGTGCCAGCAGCGTAGAGAGGGAAAGCGGCACAGATACGCAGTATTTT
TRBJ2-7 many TRBD1 TRBV30 CAWGEQGVVYEQYF TGTGCCTGGGGCGAACAGGGGGTCGTGTACGAGCAGTACTTC
TRBJ1-1 many . TRBV6-2/TRBV6-3 CASRPGLGTEAFF TGTGCCAGCAGGCCCGGCCTGGGCACTGAAGCTTTCTTT
TRBJ2-7 many TRBD1 TRBV14 CASSQEPGQAYEQYF TGTGCCAGCAGCCAAGAGCCGGGACAGGCCTACGAGCAGTACTTC
TRBJ1-2 few . TRBV5-6 CASSLEGVGYTF TGTGCCAGCAGCTTGGAAGGGGTGGGCTACACCTTC
TRBJ2-3 many . TRBV20-1 CSARDPGERTQYF TGCAGTGCTAGAGATCCTGGGGAACGTACGCAGTATTTT
TRBJ1-1 many . TRBV7-9 CASSFMNTEAFF TGTGCCAGCAGCTTTATGAACACTGAAGCTTTCTTT
TRBJ2-7 . . TRBV13 CASSLGVNYEQYF TGTGCCAGCAGCTTGGGAGTCAACTACGAGCAGTACTTC
TRBJ2-1 . . TRBV7-9 CASTLVGAFDEQFF TGTGCCAGCACCCTAGTGGGGGCTTTCGATGAGCAGTTCTTC
TRBJ1-5 many . TRBV27 CASSYTGLQPQHF TGTGCCAGCAGTTACACAGGGCTTCAGCCCCAGCATTTT
TRBJ2-7 few . TRBV9 CASSVEDGPSYEQYF TGTGCCAGCAGCGTAGAGGACGGACCCTCCTACGAGCAGTACTTC
TRBJ2-6 many . TRBV13 CASYKSGQGGFGANVLTF TGTGCCAGCTACAAATCAGGACAGGGAGGGTTTGGGGCCAACGTCCTGACTTTC
TRBJ2-7 . TRBD1 TRBV7-8 CASSIRQGFLYEQYF TGTGCCAGCAGCATCCGACAGGGGTTCTTGTACGAGCAGTACTTC
TRBJ2-3 many . TRBV19 CASSILSGAVPDTQYF TGTGCCAGTAGTATCCTCAGCGGAGCAGTCCCAGATACGCAGTATTTT
TRBJ2-7 few TRBD2 TRBV4-1 CASSQTRVGAGGSYEQYF TGCGCCAGCAGCCAGACCCGGGTCGGCGCGGGGGGATCCTACGAGCAGTACTTC
TRBJ2-7 many TRBD2 TRBV20-1 CSARSGSSYEQYF TGCAGTGCTCGAAGCGGGAGCTCCTACGAGCAGTACTTC
TRBJ2-1 few . TRBV6-2/TRBV6-3 CASSPNNEQFF TGTGCCAGCAGTCCTAACAATGAGCAGTTCTTC
TRBJ2-2 . . TRBV3-1 CASSPRSKGLNTGKLFF TGTGCCAGCAGCCCACGGAGCAAGGGTCTGAACACCGGGAAGCTGTTTTTT
TRBJ1-2 few . TRBV30 CAWSPVPQGVYGYTF TGTGCCTGGAGTCCCGTCCCTCAGGGAGTTTATGGCTACACCTTC
TRBJ2-2 few TRBD1 TRBV27 CASSLSRGPLGELFF TGTGCCAGCAGTCTCTCCAGGGGGCCACTTGGGGAGCTGTTTTTT
TRBJ2-3 many . TRBV27 CASSTRGLKQYF TGTGCCAGCAGTACGAGGGGACTTAAGCAGTATTTT
TRBJ1-1 . . TRBV6-2/TRBV6-3 CASSLGHLNTEAFF TGTGCCAGCAGTCTGGGACACTTGAACACTGAAGCTTTCTTT
TRBJ1-6 . . TRBV25-1 CASGGDSSYNSPLHF TGTGCCAGCGGCGGGGATAGCTCCTATAATTCACCCCTCCACTTT
TRBJ2-3 . . TRBV11-1 CASSWKRSFGTDTQYF TGTGCCAGCAGCTGGAAGCGCTCGTTCGGGACAGATACGCAGTATTTT
TRBJ2-3 many . TRBV9 CASSPMDGTDTQYF TGTGCCAGCAGCCCCATGGATGGTACAGATACGCAGTATTTT
TRBJ1-5 many . TRBV5-6 CASSLGDYSNQPQHF TGTGCCAGCAGCTTGGGGGATTATAGCAATCAGCCCCAGCATTTT
TRBJ2-4 . TRBD1 TRBV4-3 CASSQEPVGTGTLAKNIQYF TGCGCCAGCAGCCAAGAGCCAGTCGGGACAGGGACCCTAGCCAAAAACATTCAGTACTTC
TRBJ1-1 many . TRBV27 CASSPTTVGDTEAFF TGTGCCAGCAGTCCCACGACAGTGGGGGACACTGAAGCTTTCTTT
TRBJ2-6 many . TRBV4-1 CASSLDDSGANVLTF TGCGCCAGCAGCCTAGACGACTCTGGGGCCAACGTCCTGACTTTC
TRBJ1-2 . . TRBV6-1 CASSERANTNYGYTF TGTGCCAGCAGTGAGAGGGCCAACACTAATTATGGCTACACCTTC
TRBJ2-3 few TRBD2 TRBV3-1 CASSQDHGGLAGEDTQYF TGTGCCAGCAGCCAAGACCACGGGGGACTAGCGGGAGAAGATACGCAGTATTTT
TRBJ1-6 few . TRBV6-2/TRBV6-3 CASSYSLDTSSYNSPLHF TGTGCCAGCAGTTACTCACTGGACACGAGCTCCTATAATTCACCCCTCCACTTT
TRBJ1-4 many . TRBV14 CASSPGRTLSRLFF TGTGCCAGCAGCCCGGGACGGACCCTATCCAGACTGTTTTTT
TRBJ2-1 few TRBD1 TRBV7-9 CASGYRGSEQFF TGTGCCAGCGGGTACAGGGGAAGTGAGCAGTTCTTC
TRBJ1-5 . . TRBV2 CASTPREVGRRGNQPQHF TGTGCCAGCACCCCGCGTGAGGTGGGGCGGAGAGGCAATCAGCCCCAGCACTTT
TRBJ2-3 many TRBD2 TRBV12-3/TRBV12-4 CASSLGGAGGTDTQYF TGTGCCAGCAGTTTAGGAGGAGCGGGGGGGACAGATACGCAGTATTTT
TRBJ2-4 . TRBD2 TRBV14 CASSRGGRDIQYF TGTGCCAGCAGCCGCGGGGGGCGAGACATTCAGTACTTC
TRBJ2-7 . . TRBV9 CASSVGGTATYEQYF TGTGCCAGCAGCGTAGGCGGGACAGCGACCTACGAGCAGTACTTC
TRBJ2-1 . . TRBV4-3 CASSQDWGGLLYNEQFF TGCGCCAGCAGCCAAGATTGGGGCGGGCTCCTCTACAATGAGCAGTTCTTC
TRBJ2-7 many TRBD1 TRBV27 CASSTRDSLSDEQYF TGTGCCAGCAGTACCCGGGACAGTCTATCGGACGAGCAGTACTTC